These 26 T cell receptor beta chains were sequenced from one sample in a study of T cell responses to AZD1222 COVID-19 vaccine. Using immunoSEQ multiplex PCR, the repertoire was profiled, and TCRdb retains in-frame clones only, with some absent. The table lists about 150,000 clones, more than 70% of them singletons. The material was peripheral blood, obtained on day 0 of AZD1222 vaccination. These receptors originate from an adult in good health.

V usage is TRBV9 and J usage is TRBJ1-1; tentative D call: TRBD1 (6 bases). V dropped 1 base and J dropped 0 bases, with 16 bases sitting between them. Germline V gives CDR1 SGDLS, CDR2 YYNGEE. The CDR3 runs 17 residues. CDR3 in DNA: TGTGCCAGCAGCGTACAGACGGGTAGGGGGGTGAACACTGAAGCTTTCTTT. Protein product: CASSVQTGRGVNTEAFF. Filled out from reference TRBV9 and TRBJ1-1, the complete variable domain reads DSGVTQTPKHLITATGQRVTLRCSPRSGDLSVYWYQQSLDQGLQFLIQYYNGEERAKGNILERFSAQQFPDLHSELNLSSLELGDSALYFCASSVQTGRGVNTEAFFGQGTRLTVV.

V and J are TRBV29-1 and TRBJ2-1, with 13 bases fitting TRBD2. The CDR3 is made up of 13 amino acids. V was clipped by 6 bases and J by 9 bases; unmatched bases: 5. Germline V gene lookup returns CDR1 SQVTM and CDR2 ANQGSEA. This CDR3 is CSVLTSGGGEQFF. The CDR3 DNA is TGCAGCGTCCTAACTAGCGGGGGGGGTGAGCAGTTCTTC.

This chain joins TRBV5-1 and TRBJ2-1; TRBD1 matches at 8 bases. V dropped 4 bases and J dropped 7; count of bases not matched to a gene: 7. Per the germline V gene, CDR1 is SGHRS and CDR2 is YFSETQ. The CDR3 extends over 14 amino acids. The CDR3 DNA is TGCGCCAGCAGCCGCCTCCGACAGGGGAATGAGCAGTTCTTC. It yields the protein CASSRLRQGNEQFF.

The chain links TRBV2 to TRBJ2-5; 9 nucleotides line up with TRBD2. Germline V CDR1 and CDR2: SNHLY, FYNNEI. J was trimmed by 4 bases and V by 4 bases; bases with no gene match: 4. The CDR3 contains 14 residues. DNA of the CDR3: TGTGCCAGCAGTGTGGGCGGGGGGGCAGAGACCCAGTACTTC. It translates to CASSVGGGAETQYF. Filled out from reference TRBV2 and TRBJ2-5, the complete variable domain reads EPEVTQTPSHQVTQMGQEVILRCVPISNHLYFYWYRQILGQKVEFLVSFYNNEISEKSEIFDDQFSVERPDGSNFTLKIRSTKLEDSAMYFCASSVGGGAETQYFGPGTRLLVL.

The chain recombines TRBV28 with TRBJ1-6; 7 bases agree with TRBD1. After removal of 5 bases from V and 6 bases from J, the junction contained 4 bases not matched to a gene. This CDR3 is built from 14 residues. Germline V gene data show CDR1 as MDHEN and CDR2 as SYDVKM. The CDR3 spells CASSLDRANSPLHF. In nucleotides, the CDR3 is TGTGCCAGCAGTCTCGACAGGGCTAATTCACCCCTCCACTTT.

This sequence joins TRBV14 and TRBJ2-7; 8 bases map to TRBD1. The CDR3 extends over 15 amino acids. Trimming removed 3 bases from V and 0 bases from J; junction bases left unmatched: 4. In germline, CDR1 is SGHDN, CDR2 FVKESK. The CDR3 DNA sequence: TGTGCCAGCAGCCACCGACAGGGGAGCTCCTACGAGCAGTACTTC. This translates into CASSHRQGSSYEQYF.

Here the CDR3 reads CASMLRSSYNEQFF. The CDR3 DNA follows: TGTGCCAGTATGCTTAGAAGCTCCTACAATGAGCAGTTCTTC. The chain couples TRBV19 to TRBJ2-1; D gene ambiguous. Trimming took 7 bases from V and 0 from J, leaving 10 bases between them. CDR3 length equals 14 residues. CDR1 and CDR2 (germline): LNHDA, SQIVND (reference sequence).

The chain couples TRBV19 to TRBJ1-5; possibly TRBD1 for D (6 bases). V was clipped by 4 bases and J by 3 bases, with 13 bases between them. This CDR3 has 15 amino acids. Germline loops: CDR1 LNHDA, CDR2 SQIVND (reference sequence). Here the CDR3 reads CASSTQQGFNQPQHF. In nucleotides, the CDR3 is TGTGCCAGTAGTACCCAACAGGGCTTCAATCAGCCCCAGCATTTT.

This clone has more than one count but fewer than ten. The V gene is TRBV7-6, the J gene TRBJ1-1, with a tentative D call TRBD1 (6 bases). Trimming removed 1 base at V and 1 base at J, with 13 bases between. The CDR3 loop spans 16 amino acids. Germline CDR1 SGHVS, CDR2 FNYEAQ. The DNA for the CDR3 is TGTGCCAGCAGCTTAGGGTTAGGGGGGGCGAACACTGAAGCTTTCTTT. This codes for CASSLGLGGANTEAFF.

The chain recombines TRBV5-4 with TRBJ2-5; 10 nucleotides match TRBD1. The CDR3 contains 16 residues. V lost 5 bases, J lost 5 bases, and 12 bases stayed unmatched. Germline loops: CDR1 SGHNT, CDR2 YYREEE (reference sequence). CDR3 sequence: CASRGGTGVFGETQYF. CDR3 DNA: TGTGCCAGCAGGGGGGGGACAGGGGTTTTCGGGGAGACCCAGTACTTC.

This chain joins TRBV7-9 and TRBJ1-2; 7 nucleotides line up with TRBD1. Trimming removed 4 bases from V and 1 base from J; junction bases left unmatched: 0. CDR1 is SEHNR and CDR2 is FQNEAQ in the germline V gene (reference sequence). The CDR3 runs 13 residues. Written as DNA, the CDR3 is TGTGCCAGCAGCTGGGACAGTAACTATGGCTACACCTTC. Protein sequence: CASSWDSNYGYTF.

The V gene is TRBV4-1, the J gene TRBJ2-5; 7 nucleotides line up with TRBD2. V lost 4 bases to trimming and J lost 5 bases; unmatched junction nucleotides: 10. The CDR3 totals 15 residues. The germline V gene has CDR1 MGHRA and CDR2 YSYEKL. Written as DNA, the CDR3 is TGCGCCAGCAGCCCCCGCGGGGAGGGGAGGGAGACCCAGTACTTC. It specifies CASSPRGEGRETQYF.

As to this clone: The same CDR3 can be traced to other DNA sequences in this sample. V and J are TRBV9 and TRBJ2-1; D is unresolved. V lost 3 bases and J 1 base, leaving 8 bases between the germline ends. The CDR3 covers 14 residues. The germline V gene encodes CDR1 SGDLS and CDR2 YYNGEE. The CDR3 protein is CASSAGGSYNEQFF. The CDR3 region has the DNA TGTGCCAGCAGCGCCGGTGGTTCCTACAATGAGCAGTTCTTC.

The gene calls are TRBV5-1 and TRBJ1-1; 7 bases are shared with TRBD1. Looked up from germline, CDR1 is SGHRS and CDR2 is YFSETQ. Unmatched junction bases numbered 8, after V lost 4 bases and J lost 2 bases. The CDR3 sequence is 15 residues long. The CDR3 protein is CASSVGQQANTEAFF. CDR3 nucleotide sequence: TGCGCCAGCAGCGTGGGACAGCAGGCTAACACTGAAGCTTTCTTT.

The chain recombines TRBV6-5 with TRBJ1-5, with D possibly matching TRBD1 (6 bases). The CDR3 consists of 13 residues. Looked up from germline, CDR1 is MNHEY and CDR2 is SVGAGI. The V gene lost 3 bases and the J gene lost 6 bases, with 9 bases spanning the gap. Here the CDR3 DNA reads TGTGCCAGCAGTTATGGACAGCTTCAGCCCCAGCATTTT. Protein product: CASSYGQLQPQHF.

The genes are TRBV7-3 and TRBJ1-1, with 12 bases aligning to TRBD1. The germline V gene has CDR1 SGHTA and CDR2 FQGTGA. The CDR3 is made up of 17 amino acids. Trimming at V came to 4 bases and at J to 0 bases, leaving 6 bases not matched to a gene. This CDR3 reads CASSSGTGGALNTEAFF. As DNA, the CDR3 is TGTGCCAGCAGCTCCGGGACAGGGGGCGCTTTGAACACTGAAGCTTTCTTT.

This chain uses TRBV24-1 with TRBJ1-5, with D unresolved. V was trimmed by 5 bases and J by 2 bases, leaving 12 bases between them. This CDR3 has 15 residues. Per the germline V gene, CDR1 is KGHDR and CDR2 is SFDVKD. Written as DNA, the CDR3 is TGTGCCACCAGTGGATCTTTGGGCCGCAATCAGCCCCAGCATTTT. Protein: CATSGSLGRNQPQHF.

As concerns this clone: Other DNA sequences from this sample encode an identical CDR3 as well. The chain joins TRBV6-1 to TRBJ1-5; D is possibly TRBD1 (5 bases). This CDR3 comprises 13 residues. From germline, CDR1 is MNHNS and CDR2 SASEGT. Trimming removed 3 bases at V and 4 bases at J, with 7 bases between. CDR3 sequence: CASSEGGNQPQHF. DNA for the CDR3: TGTGCCAGCAGTGAGGGGGGAAATCAGCCCCAGCATTTT.

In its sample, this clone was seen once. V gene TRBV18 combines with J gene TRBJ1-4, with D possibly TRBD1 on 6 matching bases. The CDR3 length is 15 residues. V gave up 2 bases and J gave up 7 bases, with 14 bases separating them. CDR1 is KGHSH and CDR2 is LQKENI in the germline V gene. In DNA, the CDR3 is TGTGCCAGCTCACCAGCGGCAGGGGTGGGTGAAAAACTGTTTTTT. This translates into CASSPAAGVGEKLFF. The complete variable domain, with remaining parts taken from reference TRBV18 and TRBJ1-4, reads NAGVMQNPRHLVRRRGQEARLRCSPMKGHSHVYWYRQLPEEGLKFMVYLQKENIIDESGMPKERFSAEFPKEGPSILRIQQVVRGDSAAYFCASSPAAGVGEKLFFGSGTQLSVL.

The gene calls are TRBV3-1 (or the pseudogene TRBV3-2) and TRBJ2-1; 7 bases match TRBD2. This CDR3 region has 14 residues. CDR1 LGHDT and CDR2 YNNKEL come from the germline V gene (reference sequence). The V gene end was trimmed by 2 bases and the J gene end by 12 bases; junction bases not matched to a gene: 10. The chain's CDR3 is CASSQRLARDGQFF. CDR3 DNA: TGTGCCAGCAGCCAAAGACTAGCCAGAGACGGGCAGTTCTTC.

CDR3 DNA: TGTGCCAGCATCAAACGGGACATTGGCACCGGGGAGCTGTTTTTT. It specifies CASIKRDIGTGELFF. The V call is TRBV28, the J call TRBJ2-2; the D gene is possibly TRBD1 (6 bases). The CDR3 is 15 amino acids. CDR1 and CDR2 from the germline V gene are MDHEN and SYDVKM. With 7 bases removed from V and 4 bases from J, the gap between germline ends came to 16 bases.

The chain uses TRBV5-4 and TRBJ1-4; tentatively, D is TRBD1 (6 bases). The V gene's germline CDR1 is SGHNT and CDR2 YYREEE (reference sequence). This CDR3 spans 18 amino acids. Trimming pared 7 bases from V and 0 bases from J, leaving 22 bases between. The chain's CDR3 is CASSRRILQGPTNEKLFF. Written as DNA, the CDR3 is TGTGCCAGCTCACGGCGAATCTTACAGGGACCAACTAATGAAAAACTGTTTTTT.

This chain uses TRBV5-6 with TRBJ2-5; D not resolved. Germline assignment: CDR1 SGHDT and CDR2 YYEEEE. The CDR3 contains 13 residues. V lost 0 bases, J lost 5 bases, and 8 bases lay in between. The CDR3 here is CASSLEGSETQYF. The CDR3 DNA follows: TGTGCCAGCAGCTTGGAGGGTTCGGAGACCCAGTACTTC.

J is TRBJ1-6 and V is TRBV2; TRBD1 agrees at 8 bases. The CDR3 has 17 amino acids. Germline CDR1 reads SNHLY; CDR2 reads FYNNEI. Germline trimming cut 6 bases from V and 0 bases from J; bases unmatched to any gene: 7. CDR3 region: CASSGQGLSSYNSPLHF. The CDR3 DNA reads TGTGCCAGCAGCGGACAGGGTCTCAGCTCCTATAATTCACCCCTCCACTTT.

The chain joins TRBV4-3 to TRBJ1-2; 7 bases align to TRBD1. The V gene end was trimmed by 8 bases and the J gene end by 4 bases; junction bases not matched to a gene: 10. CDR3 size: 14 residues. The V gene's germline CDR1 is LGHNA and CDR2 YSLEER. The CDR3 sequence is CASSTGFGRYGYTF. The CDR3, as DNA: TGCGCCAGCTCGACAGGGTTCGGTCGCTATGGCTACACCTTC.

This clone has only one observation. CDR3 sequence reads: CASSPFMEGKETQYF. CDR3 bases: TGTGCCAGCTCACCATTCATGGAGGGAAAAGAGACCCAGTACTTC. The V call is TRBV18, the J call TRBJ2-5, with D possibly being TRBD2 (6 bases). The CDR3 is 15 residues long. Looked up from germline, CDR1 is KGHSH and CDR2 is LQKENI. With 2 bases removed from V and 3 bases from J, the gap between germline ends came to 13 bases.